This paragraph reports one T cell receptor beta chain. CDR3 size: 13 residues. Germline V gene data show CDR1 as SEHNR and CDR2 as FQNEAQ (reference sequence). Trimming stripped 3 bases from V and 5 bases from J, with 10 bases between. The data derive from a study of T cell changes during pregnancy in multiple sclerosis. Profiling relied on immunoSEQ multiplex PCR, and the TCRdb table lists in-frame clones only, not all of them. The data contain 40,000 to 50,000 clones, 85% to 90% of them singletons. The sequence derives from a female donor with multiple sclerosis, enrolled in a pregnancy study. The V call is TRBV7-9, the J call TRBJ1-2; tentatively, D is TRBD1 (6 bases). This material consisted of CD4+ T cells from peripheral blood mononuclear cells, taken in the first trimester of pregnancy. The DNA for the CDR3 is TGTGCCAGCAGCTTGGGGGCAGGATATGGCTACACCTTC. It yields the protein CASSLGAGYGYTF.